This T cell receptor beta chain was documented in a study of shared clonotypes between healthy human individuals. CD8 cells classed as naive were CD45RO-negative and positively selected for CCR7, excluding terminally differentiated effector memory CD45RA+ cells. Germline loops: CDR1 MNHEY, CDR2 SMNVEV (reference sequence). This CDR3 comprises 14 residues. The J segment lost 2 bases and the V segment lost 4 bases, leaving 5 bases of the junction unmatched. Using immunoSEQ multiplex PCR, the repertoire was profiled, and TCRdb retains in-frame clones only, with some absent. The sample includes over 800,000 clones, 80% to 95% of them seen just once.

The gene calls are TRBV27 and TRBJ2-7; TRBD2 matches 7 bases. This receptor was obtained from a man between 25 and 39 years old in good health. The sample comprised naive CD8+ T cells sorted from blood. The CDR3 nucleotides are TGTGCCAGCAGTTCGTCCGGGACTACCTACGAGCAGTACTTC. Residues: CASSSSGTTYEQYF.